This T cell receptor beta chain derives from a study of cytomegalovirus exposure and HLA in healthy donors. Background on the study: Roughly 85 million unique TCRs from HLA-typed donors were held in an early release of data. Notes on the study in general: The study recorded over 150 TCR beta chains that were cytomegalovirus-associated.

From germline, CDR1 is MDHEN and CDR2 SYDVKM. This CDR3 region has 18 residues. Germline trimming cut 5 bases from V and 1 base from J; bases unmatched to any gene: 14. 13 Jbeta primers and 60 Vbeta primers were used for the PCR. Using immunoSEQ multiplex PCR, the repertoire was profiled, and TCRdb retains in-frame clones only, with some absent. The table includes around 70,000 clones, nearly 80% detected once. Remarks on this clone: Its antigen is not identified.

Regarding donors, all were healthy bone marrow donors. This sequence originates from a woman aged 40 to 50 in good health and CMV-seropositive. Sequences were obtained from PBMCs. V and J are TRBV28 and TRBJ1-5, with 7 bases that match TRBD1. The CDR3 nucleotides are TGTGCCAGCAGTCCCCCTAAGTACCGCAGGGGGAGCAATCAGCCCCAGCATTTT. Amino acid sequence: CASSPPKYRRGSNQPQHF.